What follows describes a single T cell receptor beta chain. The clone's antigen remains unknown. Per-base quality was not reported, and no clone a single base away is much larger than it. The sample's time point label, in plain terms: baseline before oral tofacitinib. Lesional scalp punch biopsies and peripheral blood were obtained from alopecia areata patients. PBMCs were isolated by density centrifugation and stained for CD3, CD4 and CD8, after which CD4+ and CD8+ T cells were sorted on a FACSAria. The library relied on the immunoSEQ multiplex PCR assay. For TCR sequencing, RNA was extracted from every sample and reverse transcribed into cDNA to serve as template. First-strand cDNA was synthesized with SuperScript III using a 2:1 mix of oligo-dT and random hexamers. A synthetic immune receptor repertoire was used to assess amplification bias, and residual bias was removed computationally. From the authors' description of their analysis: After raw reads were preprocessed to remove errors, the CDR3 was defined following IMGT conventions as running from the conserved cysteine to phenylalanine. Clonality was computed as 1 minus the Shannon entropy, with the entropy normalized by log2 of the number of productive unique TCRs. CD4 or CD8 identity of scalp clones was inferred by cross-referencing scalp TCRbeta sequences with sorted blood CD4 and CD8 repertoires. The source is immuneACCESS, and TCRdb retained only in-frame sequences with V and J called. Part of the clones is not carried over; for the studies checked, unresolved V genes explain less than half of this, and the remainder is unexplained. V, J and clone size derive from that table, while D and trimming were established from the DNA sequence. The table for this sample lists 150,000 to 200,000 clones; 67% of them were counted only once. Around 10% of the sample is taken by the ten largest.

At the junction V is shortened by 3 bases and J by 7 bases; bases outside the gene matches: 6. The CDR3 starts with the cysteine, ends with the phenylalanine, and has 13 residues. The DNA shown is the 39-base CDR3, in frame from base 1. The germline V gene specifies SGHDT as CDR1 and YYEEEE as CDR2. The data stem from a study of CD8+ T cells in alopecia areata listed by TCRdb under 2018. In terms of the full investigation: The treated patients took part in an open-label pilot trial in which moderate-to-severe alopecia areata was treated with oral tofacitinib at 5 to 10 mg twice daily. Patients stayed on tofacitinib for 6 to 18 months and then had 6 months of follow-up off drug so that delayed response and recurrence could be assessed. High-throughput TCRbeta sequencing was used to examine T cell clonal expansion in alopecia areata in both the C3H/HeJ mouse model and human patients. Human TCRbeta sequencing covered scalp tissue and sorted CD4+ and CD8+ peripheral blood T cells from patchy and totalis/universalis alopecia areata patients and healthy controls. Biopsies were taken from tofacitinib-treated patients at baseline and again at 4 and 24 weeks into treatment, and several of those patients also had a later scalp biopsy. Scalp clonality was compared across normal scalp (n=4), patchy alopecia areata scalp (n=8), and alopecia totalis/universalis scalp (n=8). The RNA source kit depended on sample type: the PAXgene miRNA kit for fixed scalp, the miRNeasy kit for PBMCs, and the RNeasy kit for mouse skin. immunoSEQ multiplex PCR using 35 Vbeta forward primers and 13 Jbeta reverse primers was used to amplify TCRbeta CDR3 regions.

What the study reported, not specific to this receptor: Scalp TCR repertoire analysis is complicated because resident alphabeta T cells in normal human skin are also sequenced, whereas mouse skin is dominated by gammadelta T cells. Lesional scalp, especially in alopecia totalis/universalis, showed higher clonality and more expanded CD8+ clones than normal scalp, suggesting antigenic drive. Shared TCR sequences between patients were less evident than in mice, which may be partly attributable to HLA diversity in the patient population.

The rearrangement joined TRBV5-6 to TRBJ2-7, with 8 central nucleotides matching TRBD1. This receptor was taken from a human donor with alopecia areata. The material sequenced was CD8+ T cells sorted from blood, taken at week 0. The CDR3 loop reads CASSSGQGWEQYF. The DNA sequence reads TGTGCCAGCAGCTCTGGACAGGGTTGGGAGCAGTACTTC.